The rows below give T cell receptor beta chains drawn from one sample of a study of blood T cell repertoires in COVID-19. TCRdb's copy holds only in-frame clones and misses some; the assay was immunoSEQ multiplex PCR. The sample contains about 57,000 clones, roughly 78% of which appear only once. The sequenced sample was peripheral blood. These receptor sequences come from a woman older than 75 with acute or convalescent COVID-19. The CDR3 runs from the conserved cysteine through the conserved F or W.

V gene: TRBV11-3
CDR3 protein: CASSLAGTGEYEQYF

V gene: TRBV5-1
CDR3 protein: CASSSPGQIEETQYF

V gene: TRBV7-8
CDR3 protein: CASGGMRRTNLNTEAFF

V gene: TRBV27
CDR3 protein: CASSSTRNPYEQYF

V gene: TRBV5-4
CDR3 protein: CASSLDRGVDGYTF

V gene: TRBV10-1
CDR3 protein: CASSAGVGPNNEQFF

V gene: TRBV2
CDR3 protein: CASKGTSSQETQYF

V gene: TRBV28
CDR3 protein: CASRRQDNSPLHF

V gene: TRBV5-6
CDR3 protein: CASKGVGPNYGYTF

V gene: TRBV5-8
CDR3 protein: CASSLGGANTDTQYF

V gene: TRBV2
CDR3 protein: CASTYEEGNTEAFF

V gene: TRBV3-1/TRBV3-2
CDR3 protein: CASSHPAAYNEQFF

V gene: TRBV6-5
CDR3 protein: CASSYRGINSPLHF

V gene: TRBV7-9
CDR3 protein: CASSYGTSGGTDTQYF

V gene: TRBV5-5
CDR3 protein: CASSISYEQYF

V gene: TRBV11-2
CDR3 protein: CASSPLAANTGELFF

V gene: TRBV7-2
CDR3 protein: CASSYQPGGYNSPLHF

V gene: TRBV16
CDR3 protein: CASSQQGYQPQHF

V gene: TRBV10-3
CDR3 protein: CAIRKTGTSYEQYF

V gene: TRBV5-1
CDR3 protein: CASSLGQGPSWETQYF

V gene: TRBV18
CDR3 protein: CASSLKQAGNTEAFF

V gene: TRBV19
CDR3 protein: CASQRQGYNSPLHF

V gene: TRBV27
CDR3 protein: CASSLSKTSGRKNEQFF

V gene: TRBV13
CDR3 protein: CASSQAGLAGLETQYF

V gene: TRBV5-4
CDR3 protein: CASTRDRDYGYTF

V gene: TRBV2
CDR3 protein: CASKAGRLNTEAFF

V gene: TRBV11-2
CDR3 protein: CASSLERTSNEQFF

V gene: TRBV6-5
CDR3 protein: CASRLAGVKEQFF

V gene: TRBV3-1/TRBV3-2
CDR3 protein: CASSQEVGDTQYF

V gene: TRBV13
CDR3 protein: CASSYPGTGMVYGYTF

V gene: TRBV5-1
CDR3 protein: CASRLDRSTGELFF

V gene: TRBV5-1
CDR3 protein: CASNRLAGGQETQYF

V gene: TRBV30
CDR3 protein: CAWGLAQRTQYF

V gene: TRBV5-1
CDR3 protein: CASSPGLVMDTQYF

V gene: TRBV19
CDR3 protein: CASSTRQGTDTQYF

V gene: TRBV5-5
CDR3 protein: CASSARDYRGNEQFF

V gene: TRBV5-5
CDR3 protein: CASSLVANTEAFF

V gene: TRBV19
CDR3 protein: CASSIEIAAGELFF

V gene: TRBV19
CDR3 protein: CASSIQVNEKLFF

V gene: TRBV2
CDR3 protein: CASSRDRASYNEQFF

V gene: TRBV28
CDR3 protein: CASSLSGTPNTEAFF

V gene: TRBV27
CDR3 protein: CASSLASGGQGAYNEQFF

V gene: TRBV7-9
CDR3 protein: CASSLFGGETEAFF

V gene: TRBV18
CDR3 protein: CASSPREWGTGNTIYF

V gene: TRBV27
CDR3 protein: CASSLSPVTFYNEQFF

V gene: TRBV28
CDR3 protein: CASSPPGGRGSPLHF

V gene: TRBV9
CDR3 protein: CASSVVGGVRASTDTQYF

V gene: TRBV7-6
CDR3 protein: CASSIQRGAGAGELFF

V gene: TRBV28
CDR3 protein: CASSSRTGSNSPLHF

V gene: TRBV19
CDR3 protein: CASRKSGGLDQPQHF

V gene: TRBV19
CDR3 protein: CASSMPQPRSGNTIYF

V gene: TRBV3-1/TRBV3-2
CDR3 protein: CASSQEGSPGASYEQYF

V gene: TRBV7-8
CDR3 protein: CASSRGTGGTEAFF

V gene: TRBV10-3
CDR3 protein: CAISSSGGVETQYF